The next 16 T cell receptor beta chains were all read from a single sample in a study of blood T cell repertoires in COVID-19. Some clones are missing from TCRdb's copy, which holds only in-frame ones; the method was immunoSEQ multiplex PCR. Among approximately 240,000 clones listed, around 90% were seen once. Sequenced material: PBMCs or T cells enriched from blood (not recorded which). Receptors originate from a woman aged 25 to 45 with acute COVID-19.

The chain has TRBV29-1 and TRBJ2-3, with D maybe TRBD2 (7 bases). V was shortened by 4 bases and J by 4 bases, with 15 bases between the two germline ends. CDR3 length equals 14 residues. The V gene's germline CDR1 is SQVTM and CDR2 ANQGSEA. The CDR3 region is CSVVREGGADTQYF. The CDR3, as DNA: TGCAGCGTTGTAAGGGAGGGGGGGGCAGATACGCAGTATTTT.

The gene calls are TRBV4-1 and TRBJ2-1; D gene uncertain. The germline gives CDR1 MGHRA, CDR2 YSYEKL. V lost 1 base, J lost 9 bases, and 7 bases lay in between. This CDR3 is built from 12 residues. In nucleotides, the CDR3 is TGCGCCAGCAGCCAAGTTTCCGGTGAGCAGTTCTTC. Its protein is CASSQVSGEQFF.

J is TRBJ1-4 and V is TRBV15; TRBD1 aligns across 7 bases. V trimming: 0 bases; J trimming: 3 bases; junction bases outside the gene matches: 1. CDR1 and CDR2 from the germline V gene are LNHNV and YYDKDF (reference sequence). The CDR3 consists of 15 residues. In nucleotides, the CDR3 is TGTGCCACCAGCAGAGACAGGGGGTCTAATGAAAAACTGTTTTTT. Translating gives CATSRDRGSNEKLFF.

This clone was detected once. The chain combines TRBV7-8 with TRBJ2-7, with 8 nucleotides matching TRBD1. There are 15 residues in the CDR3. The J segment lost 5 bases and the V segment lost 1 base, leaving 7 bases of the junction unmatched. CDR1 is SGHVS and CDR2 is FQNEAQ in the germline V gene. CDR3: CASSLVRTGSNEQYF. The CDR3 DNA is TGTGCCAGCAGCTTAGTACGGACAGGGTCCAACGAGCAGTACTTC.

The chain joins TRBV6-5 to TRBJ1-1; a possible D gene is TRBD1 (6 bases). Germline V gene lookup returns CDR1 MNHEY and CDR2 SVGAGI. The V end was cut by 6 bases, the J end by 5 bases, with 10 bases between. The CDR3 sequence is 12 residues long. This chain's CDR3 is CASRRTGTEAFF. DNA for the CDR3: TGTGCCAGCAGGCGTACAGGGACTGAAGCTTTCTTT.

This clone was picked up a small number of times. The chain couples TRBV10-2 to TRBJ1-1; 8 bases align to TRBD1. The CDR3 spans 13 residues. The ends lost 3 bases at V and 6 bases at J; junction bases unmatched: 3. Germline CDR1 and CDR2: WSHSY and SAAADI. The CDR3 region has the DNA TGCGCCAGCAGTGACAACAGGGGGGCTGAAGCTTTCTTT. Protein sequence: CASSDNRGAEAFF.

The chain is built from TRBV7-2 and TRBJ2-1; 11 bases line up with TRBD2. With 2 bases clipped from V and 10 bases from J, the junction kept 7 bases outside the gene matches. The CDR3 contains 15 residues. The germline CDR1 and CDR2 sequences are SGHTA and FQGNSA. This chain's CDR3 is CASSLTSGSSGEQFF. The CDR3 DNA follows: TGTGCCAGCAGCTTAACTAGCGGGAGTAGTGGAGAGCAGTTCTTC.

The V gene is TRBV5-1, the J gene TRBJ1-2, with 8 bases matching TRBD1. The CDR3 loop spans 14 amino acids. Germline CDR1 reads SGHRS; CDR2 reads YFSETQ. Trimming at V came to 4 bases and at J to 6 bases, leaving 8 bases not matched to a gene. The CDR3 DNA follows: TGCGCCAGCAGCAAGGGACAGGCAACGGATGGCTACACCTTC. This codes for CASSKGQATDGYTF.

The chain links TRBV11-3 to TRBJ2-2; TRBD2 agrees at 11 bases. V lost 4 bases, J lost 5 bases, and 6 bases stayed unmatched. Germline-derived CDR1 and CDR2 are SGHNT and YENEEA. This CDR3 spans 16 amino acids. CDR3 coding DNA: TGTGCCAGCAGCTCCCAACGGACTAGCGGGACCGGGGAGCTGTTTTTT. Amino acid sequence: CASSSQRTSGTGELFF.

This sequence joins TRBV7-2 and TRBJ2-3, with 7 bases that match TRBD2. With 7 bases clipped from V and 4 bases from J, the junction kept 14 bases outside the gene matches. Germline loops: CDR1 SGHTA, CDR2 FQGNSA. This CDR3 spans 16 amino acids. The DNA for the CDR3 is TGTGCCAGCAACACTGGACTAGAGGGGTGGGCAGATACGCAGTATTTT. Protein sequence: CASNTGLEGWADTQYF.

The rearrangement joins TRBV7-8 to TRBJ1-1; D is perhaps TRBD1 (5 bases). CDR3 length: 15 residues. CDR1 is SGHVS, CDR2 FQNEAQ, per germline. Between the trimmed V and J ends, which lost 4 bases and 1 base, there was a span of 13 bases. The DNA for the CDR3 is TGTGCCAGCAGCTCGGTGGGGGGTCGGAACACTGAAGCTTTCTTT. This translates into CASSSVGGRNTEAFF.

The chain has TRBV29-1 and TRBJ2-5; 14 nucleotides align to TRBD2. The germline V gene has CDR1 SQVTM and CDR2 ANQGSEA. V trimming: 5 bases; J trimming: 1 base; junction bases outside the gene matches: 6. The CDR3 consists of 16 residues. CDR3 protein: CSVKSGTSGSQETQYF. The CDR3 region has the DNA TGCAGCGTTAAAAGCGGGACTAGCGGGAGCCAAGAGACCCAGTACTTC.

This clone was counted between two and nine times. The CDR3 nucleotides read TGCGCCAGCAGCAACGGGAATAGCATGCAGGAAAAACTGTTTTTT. Translating it yields CASSNGNSMQEKLFF. The chain combines TRBV5-1 with TRBJ1-4; D remains unclear. V was trimmed by 4 bases and J by 8 bases, leaving 18 bases between them. The CDR3 contains 15 residues. Germline values: CDR1 SGHRS, CDR2 YFSETQ.

This clone was seen just once. The V gene is TRBV28, the J gene TRBJ2-3; D is possibly TRBD2 (6 bases). The CDR3 is made up of 17 amino acids. The ends were cut back, 3 bases at V and 4 bases at J, with 20 bases in the middle. The germline CDR1 and CDR2 sequences are MDHEN and SYDVKM. The CDR3 region has the DNA TGTGCCAGCAGTTTGCGGAGGTCGGCGGGATCTTCAGATACGCAGTATTTT. Translation: CASSLRRSAGSSDTQYF.

The chain has TRBV5-1 and TRBJ2-7; 9 bases align to TRBD1. Per germline, CDR1 SGHRS and CDR2 YFSETQ. J was trimmed by 1 base and V by 4 bases; bases with no gene match: 6. This CDR3 contains 15 residues. The CDR3 is CASSSGQGPSYEQYF. The CDR3 bases are TGCGCCAGCAGCAGCGGACAGGGGCCTTCCTACGAGCAGTACTTC.

V is TRBV6-6 and J is TRBJ1-6; a weak D match, TRBD1 (6 bases). This CDR3 is 14 amino acids long. Trimming shortened V by 6 bases and J by 6 bases, and 12 bases separated the two germline ends. CDR1 is MNHNY and CDR2 is SVGAGI in the germline V gene (reference sequence). The CDR3 DNA follows: TGTGCCAGCAGCCCCGGACAGAGTAATTCACCCCTCCACTTT. It specifies CASSPGQSNSPLHF.